Here is one TCR beta chain with its context. What it binds is not known. This entry belongs to a study of CD8+ T cells in alopecia areata. Extraction of RNA preceded its reverse transcription into cDNA, which served as the sequencing template. The method was immunoSEQ multiplex PCR; TCRdb's version includes in-frame clones alone and lacks a portion of them. The sample consists of 130,000 or so clones, around 83% of them appearing once. Study-level points and caveats: There were many expanded lesional clones persisting in scalp and blood during tofacitinib.

The treatment is: oral pan-JAK inhibitor, 5-10 mg twice daily. The sequencing used CD8+ T cells sorted from blood, collected at week 4, from a patient treated with tofacitinib. The sequence was obtained from a human donor with alopecia areata.

The CDR3 sequence: CASSYSGTETMYGYTF. DNA for the CDR3: TGTGCCAGCAGTTACTCCGGGACAGAGACGATGTATGGCTACACCTTC. The J gene is TRBJ1-2, the V gene TRBV6-5, with 7 bases aligning to TRBD1. V shed 0 bases, J shed 5 bases, and the junction held 9 bases outside the gene matches. The CDR3 has 16 amino acids. Germline V gene data show CDR1 as MNHEY and CDR2 as SVGAGI.